This T cell receptor (beta chain) was observed in a study of cytomegalovirus exposure and HLA in healthy donors. Whole-study results and caveats: One later analysis, an examination of the 100 to 150 validation repertoires, found that first-cohort TCR clusters tended to co-occur in them.

The repertoire was sequenced with immunoSEQ multiplex PCR; TCRdb's copy has only in-frame clones and lacks some. The data contain 90,000 to 130,000 clones, 95% of them singletons. A note on this clone: What it binds is not known.

V trimming: 11 bases; J trimming: 5 bases; junction bases outside the gene matches: 13. Germline V gene lookup returns CDR1 MNHNS and CDR2 SASEGT. The CDR3 covers 14 residues. From the 120-subject validation cohort, which was separate from the roughly 620-subject first cohort, the donors were drawn. V and J are TRBV6-1 and TRBJ2-5; 8 nucleotides line up with TRBD2. Sequences were obtained from PBMCs. The TCR originated in a young woman in good health and CMV-seronegative. The CDR3 spells CAASPSGGWETQYF. Here the CDR3 DNA reads TGTGCCGCCTCCCCCAGCGGGGGTTGGGAGACCCAGTACTTC.